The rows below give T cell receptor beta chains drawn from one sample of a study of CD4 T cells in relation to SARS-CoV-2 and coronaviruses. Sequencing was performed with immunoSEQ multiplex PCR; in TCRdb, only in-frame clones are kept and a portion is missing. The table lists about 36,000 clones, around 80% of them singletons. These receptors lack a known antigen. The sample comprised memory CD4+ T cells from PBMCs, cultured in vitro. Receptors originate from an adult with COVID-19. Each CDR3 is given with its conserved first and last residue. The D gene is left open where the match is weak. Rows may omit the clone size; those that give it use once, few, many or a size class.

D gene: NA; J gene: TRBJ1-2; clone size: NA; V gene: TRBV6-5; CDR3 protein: CASSYSDRTNYGYTF; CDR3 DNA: TGTGCCAGCAGTTACTCAGACAGAACCAACTATGGCTACACCTTC
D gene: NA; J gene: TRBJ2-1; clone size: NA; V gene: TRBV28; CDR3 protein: CASRPQGREQFF; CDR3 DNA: TGTGCCAGCAGGCCGCAGGGCCGCGAGCAGTTCTTC
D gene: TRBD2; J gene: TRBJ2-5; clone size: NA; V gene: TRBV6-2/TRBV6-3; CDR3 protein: CASSYSPGGEETQYF; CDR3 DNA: TGTGCCAGCAGTTACTCGCCGGGAGGGGAAGAGACCCAGTACTTC
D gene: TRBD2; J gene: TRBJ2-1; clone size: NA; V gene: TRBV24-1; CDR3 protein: CATSDSTGGSYNEQFF; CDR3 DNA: TGTGCCACCAGTGATTCTACGGGAGGGTCCTACAATGAGCAGTTCTTC
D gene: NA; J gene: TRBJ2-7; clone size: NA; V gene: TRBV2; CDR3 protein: CASSGDVSEQYF; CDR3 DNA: TGTGCCAGCAGTGGAGACGTATCCGAGCAGTACTTC
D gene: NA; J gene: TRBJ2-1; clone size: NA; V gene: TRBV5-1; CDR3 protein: CASSSLNRAYEQFF; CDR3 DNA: TGCGCCAGCAGCTCCCTTAACAGGGCCTATGAGCAGTTCTTC
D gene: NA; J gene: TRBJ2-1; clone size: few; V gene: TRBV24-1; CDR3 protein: CATRNPGEGNEQFF; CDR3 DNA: TGTGCCACAAGGAACCCAGGGGAGGGCAATGAGCAGTTCTTC
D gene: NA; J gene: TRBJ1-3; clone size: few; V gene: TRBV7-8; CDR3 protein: CASSLEGTQRRRYRNTIYF; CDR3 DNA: TGTGCCAGCAGCTTAGAGGGGACTCAACGGAGGCGATATCGAAACACCATATATTTT
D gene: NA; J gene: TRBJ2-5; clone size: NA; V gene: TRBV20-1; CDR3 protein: CSASTLQGRETQYF; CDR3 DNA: TGCAGTGCTAGTACCTTACAGGGGAGGGAGACCCAGTACTTC
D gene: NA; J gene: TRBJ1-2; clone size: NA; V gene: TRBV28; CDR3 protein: CASRDTRYTF; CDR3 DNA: TGTGCCAGCAGGGACACCCGCTACACCTTC
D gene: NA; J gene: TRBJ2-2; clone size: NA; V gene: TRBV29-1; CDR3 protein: CSASLLTGELFF; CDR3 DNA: TGCAGCGCCTCACTTCTGACCGGGGAGCTGTTTTTT
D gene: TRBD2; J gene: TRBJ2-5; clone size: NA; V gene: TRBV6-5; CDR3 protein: CASSSGLAVYQETQYF; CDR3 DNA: TGTGCCAGCAGTTCGGGACTAGCGGTTTACCAAGAGACCCAGTACTTC
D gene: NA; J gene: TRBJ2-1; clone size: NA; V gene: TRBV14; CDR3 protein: CASSRDIRGNEQFF; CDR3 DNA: TGTGCCAGCAGCCGCGACATAAGGGGCAATGAGCAGTTCTTC
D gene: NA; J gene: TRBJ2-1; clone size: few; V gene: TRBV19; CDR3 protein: CASSPRTPNEQFF; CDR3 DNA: TGTGCCAGTAGCCCCCGGACTCCAAATGAGCAGTTCTTC
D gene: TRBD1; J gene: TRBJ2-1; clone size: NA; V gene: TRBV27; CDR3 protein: CASSGQGSYNEQFF; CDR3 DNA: TGTGCCAGCAGCGGACAGGGATCCTACAATGAGCAGTTCTTC
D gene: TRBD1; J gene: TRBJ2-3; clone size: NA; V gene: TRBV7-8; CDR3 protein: CASSGSRTGVRASQHF; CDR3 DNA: TGTGCCAGCAGCGGATCGCGGACAGGGGTTAGGGCGAGCCAACACTTT
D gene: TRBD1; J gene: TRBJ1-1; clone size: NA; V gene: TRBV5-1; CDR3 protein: CASSWTGGLMNTEAFF; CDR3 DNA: TGCGCCAGCAGCTGGACAGGGGGCCTAATGAACACTGAAGCTTTCTTT
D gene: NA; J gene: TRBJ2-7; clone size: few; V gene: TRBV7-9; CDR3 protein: CASSPSWGGSYEQYF; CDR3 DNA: TGTGCCAGCAGCCCCAGTTGGGGCGGCTCCTACGAGCAGTACTTC
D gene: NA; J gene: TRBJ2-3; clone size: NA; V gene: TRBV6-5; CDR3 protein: CASSLGAVPSTDTQYF; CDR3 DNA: TGTGCCAGCAGTTTGGGGGCAGTACCTAGCACAGATACGCAGTATTTT
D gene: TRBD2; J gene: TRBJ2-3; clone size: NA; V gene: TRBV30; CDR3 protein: CACPKGTSGAPWGTDTQYF; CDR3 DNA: TGTGCCTGCCCAAAGGGTACTAGCGGGGCTCCCTGGGGCACAGATACGCAGTATTTT
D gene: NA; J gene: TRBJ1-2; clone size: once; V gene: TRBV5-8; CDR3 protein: CASSLTVLHFYGYTF; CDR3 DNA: TGTGCCAGCAGCTTGACAGTTCTACACTTCTATGGCTACACCTTC
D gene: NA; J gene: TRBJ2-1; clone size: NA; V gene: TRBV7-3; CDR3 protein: CASSLRGVNEQFF; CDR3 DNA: TGTGCCAGCAGCCTAAGGGGCGTCAATGAGCAGTTCTTC
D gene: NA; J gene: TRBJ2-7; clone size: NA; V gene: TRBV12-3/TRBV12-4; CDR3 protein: CASSHGGEQYF; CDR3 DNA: TGTGCCAGCAGCCACGGTGGCGAGCAGTACTTC
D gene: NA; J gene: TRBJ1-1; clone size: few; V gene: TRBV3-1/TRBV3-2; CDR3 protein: CASSQGAGEAFF; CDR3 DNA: TGTGCCAGCAGCCAGGGAGCTGGTGAAGCTTTCTTT
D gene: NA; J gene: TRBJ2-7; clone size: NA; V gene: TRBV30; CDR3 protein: CAWSADGTKGVKQYF; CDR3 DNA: TGTGCCTGGAGTGCTGACGGGACCAAAGGAGTCAAGCAGTACTTC
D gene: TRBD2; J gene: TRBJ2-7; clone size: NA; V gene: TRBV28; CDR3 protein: CASNQGLAAYEQYF; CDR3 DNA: TGTGCCAGCAACCAGGGACTAGCGGCCTACGAGCAGTACTTC
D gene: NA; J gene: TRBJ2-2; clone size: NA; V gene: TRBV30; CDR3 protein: CAWKSVGTGELFF; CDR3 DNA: TGTGCCTGGAAGTCCGTGGGGACCGGGGAGCTGTTTTTT
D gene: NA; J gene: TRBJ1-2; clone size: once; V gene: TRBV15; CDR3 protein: CATSRPSGGGTGYTF; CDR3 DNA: TGTGCCACCAGCAGACCTTCGGGGGGCGGCACTGGCTACACCTTC
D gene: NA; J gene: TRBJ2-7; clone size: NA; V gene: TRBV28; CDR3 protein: CASTLGYEQYF; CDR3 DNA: TGTGCCAGCACTTTGGGTTACGAGCAGTACTTC
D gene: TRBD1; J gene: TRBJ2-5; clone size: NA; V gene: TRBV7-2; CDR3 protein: CASSLRGQGGETQYF; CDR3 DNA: TGTGCCAGCAGCCTACGGGGACAGGGGGGAGAGACCCAGTACTTC
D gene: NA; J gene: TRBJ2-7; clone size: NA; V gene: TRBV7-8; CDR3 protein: CASSPRRARSSYEQYF; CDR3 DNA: TGTGCCAGCAGCCCCAGAAGGGCTAGGAGCTCCTACGAGCAGTACTTC